These T cell receptor beta chains were read from a single sample in a study of graft-versus-host responses after intestinal transplantation. The assay was immunoSEQ multiplex PCR, and TCRdb's table has in-frame clones only and misses some. The sample contains about 15,000 clones, almost 80% of which appear only once. The sample consisted of ileum tissue, taken roughly 490 days after intestinal transplant. These receptors came from a human patient who received an intestinal transplant, so some T cells may come from the graft donor. Each CDR3 is given with its conserved first and last residue. D genes are given only for firm matches. The size field is filled for only some rows; it gives once, few, many or a size class.

D: TRBD2
V: TRBV7-8
J: TRBJ2-7
size: .
CDR3: CASSPGGSYEQYF
DNA: TGTGCCAGCAGCCCGGGGGGTTCCTACGAGCAGTACTTC

D: .
V: TRBV6-5
J: TRBJ1-3
size: .
CDR3: CASSYSRSVLDTIYF
DNA: TGTGCCAGCAGTTACTCGAGGAGTGTATTGGACACCATATATTTT

D: .
V: TRBV11-1
J: TRBJ2-7
size: .
CDR3: CASSLVAASSEQYF
DNA: TGTGCCAGCAGCTTAGTTGCAGCGTCTTCCGAGCAGTACTTC

D: TRBD1
V: TRBV4-2
J: TRBJ1-2
size: .
CDR3: CASSNTPGQGLYGYTF
DNA: TGTGCCAGCAGCAACACGCCTGGACAGGGCCTCTATGGCTACACCTTC

D: .
V: TRBV5-4
J: TRBJ2-1
size: .
CDR3: CASSNAGTAVEFF
DNA: TGTGCCAGCAGCAATGCCGGGACCGCAGTCGAGTTCTTC

D: TRBD2
V: TRBV5-6
J: TRBJ2-7
size: .
CDR3: CASSQLGGGSYEQYF
DNA: TGTGCCAGCAGCCAGCTGGGGGGGGGCTCCTACGAGCAGTACTTC

D: .
V: TRBV7-9
J: TRBJ2-7
size: once
CDR3: CASSATGLTYEQYF
DNA: TGTGCCAGCAGCGCGACCGGGCTCACCTACGAGCAGTACTTC

D: TRBD1
V: TRBV5-8
J: TRBJ2-5
size: .
CDR3: CASSSGTLQGDEETQYF
DNA: TGTGCCAGCAGCTCTGGTACCTTACAGGGGGATGAAGAGACCCAGTACTTC

D: .
V: TRBV2
J: TRBJ2-3
size: .
CDR3: CASSEGSGSTDTQYF
DNA: TGTGCCAGCAGTGAGGGTAGCGGTAGCACAGATACGCAGTATTTT

D: TRBD2
V: TRBV6-4
J: TRBJ2-5
size: .
CDR3: CASSDPLTSGGEETQYF
DNA: TGTGCCAGCAGTGACCCCCTGACTAGCGGGGGGGAAGAGACCCAGTACTTC

D: .
V: TRBV2
J: TRBJ2-2
size: few
CDR3: CASTPYTGELFF
DNA: TGTGCCAGCACCCCGTACACCGGGGAGCTGTTTTTT

D: .
V: TRBV6-4
J: TRBJ2-3
size: few
CDR3: CASSDSNAADTQYF
DNA: TGTGCCAGCAGTGACTCGAATGCGGCAGATACGCAGTATTTT

D: .
V: TRBV4-1
J: TRBJ2-5
size: .
CDR3: CASSQDGTQETQYF
DNA: TGCGCCAGCAGCCAAGATGGCACTCAAGAGACCCAGTACTTC

D: .
V: TRBV13
J: TRBJ1-6
size: .
CDR3: CASSPGGGTTNSPLHF
DNA: TGTGCCAGCAGCCCAGGTGGGGGGACCACCAATTCACCCCTCCACTTT

D: .
V: TRBV11-1
J: TRBJ2-5
size: once
CDR3: CASSLDRETQYF
DNA: TGTGCCAGCAGCTTAGACAGGGAGACCCAGTACTTC

D: TRBD1
V: TRBV19
J: TRBJ2-2
size: .
CDR3: CASKTRQGDTGELFF
DNA: TGTGCCAGTAAGACGAGACAGGGGGACACCGGGGAGCTGTTTTTT

D: .
V: TRBV27
J: TRBJ2-2
size: .
CDR3: CASSLAPDRELFF
DNA: TGTGCCAGCAGTTTGGCCCCAGACCGGGAGCTGTTTTTT